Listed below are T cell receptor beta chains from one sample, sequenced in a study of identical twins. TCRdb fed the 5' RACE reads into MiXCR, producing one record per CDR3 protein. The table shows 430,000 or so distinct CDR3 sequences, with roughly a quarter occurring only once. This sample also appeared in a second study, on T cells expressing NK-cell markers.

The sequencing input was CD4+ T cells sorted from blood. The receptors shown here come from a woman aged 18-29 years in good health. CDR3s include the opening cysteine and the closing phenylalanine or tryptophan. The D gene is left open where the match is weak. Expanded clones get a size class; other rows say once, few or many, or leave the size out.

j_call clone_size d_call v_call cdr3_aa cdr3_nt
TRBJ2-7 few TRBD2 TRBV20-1 CSAREAAGPYEQYF TGCAGTGCTAGAGAAGCAGCGGGACCCTACGAGCAGTACTTC
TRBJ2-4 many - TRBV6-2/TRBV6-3 CASSYDSIQYF TGTGCCAGCAGTTACGATTCTATTCAGTACTTC
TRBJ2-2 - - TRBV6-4 CASSGLSSAGNTGELFF TGTGCCAGCAGTGGCCTCAGTTCTGCAGGGAACACCGGGGAGCTGTTTTTT
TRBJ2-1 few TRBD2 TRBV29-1 CSVGGGMYNEQFF TGCAGCGTTGGGGGGGGAATGTACAATGAGCAGTTCTTC
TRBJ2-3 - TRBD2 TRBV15 CATSRDPLAVPDTQYF TGTGCCACCAGCAGAGACCCACTAGCGGTGCCAGATACGCAGTATTTT
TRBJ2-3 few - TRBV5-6 CASALWTGTSTDTQYF TGTGCCAGCGCCTTATGGACGGGAACTAGCACAGATACGCAGTATTTT
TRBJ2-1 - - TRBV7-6 CASSLAGQAYNEQFF TGTGCCAGCAGCTTAGCGGGTCAAGCTTACAATGAGCAGTTCTTC
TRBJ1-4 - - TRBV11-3 CASSTGVGAPSEKLFF TGTGCCAGCAGCACAGGCGTGGGGGCGCCGTCCGAAAAACTGTTTTTT
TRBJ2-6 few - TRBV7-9 CASSAFPGANVLTF TGTGCCAGCAGCGCCTTCCCCGGGGCCAACGTCCTGACTTTC
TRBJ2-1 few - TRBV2 CASSDPQGRQFF TGTGCCAGCAGTGACCCCCAGGGGAGGCAGTTCTTC
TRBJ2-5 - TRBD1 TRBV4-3 CASSQNQGEETQYF TGCGCCAGCAGCCAAAACCAGGGGGAAGAGACCCAGTACTTC
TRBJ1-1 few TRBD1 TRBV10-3 CAISPTGRDTEAFF TGTGCCATCAGCCCGACAGGGAGGGACACTGAAGCTTTCTTT
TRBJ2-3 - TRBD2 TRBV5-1 CASSLNRLAGGTDTQYF TGCGCCAGCAGCTTGAACCGACTAGCGGGGGGAACAGATACGCAGTATTTT
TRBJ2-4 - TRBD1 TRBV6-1 CASSRFRDSSGKNIQYF TGTGCCAGCAGCCGCTTCCGGGACAGCAGTGGCAAAAACATTCAGTACTTC
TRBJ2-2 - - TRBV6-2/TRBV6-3 CASSEGGTRTGELFF TGTGCCAGCAGCGAAGGCGGAACGAGGACCGGGGAGCTGTTTTTT
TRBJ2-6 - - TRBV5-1 CASSLGRISSGANVLTF TGCGCCAGCAGCTTAGGGCGGATCAGCTCTGGGGCCAACGTCCTGACTTTC
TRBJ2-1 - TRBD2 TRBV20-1 CSAPGLAGLVGYNEQFF TGCAGTGCCCCGGGACTAGCGGGATTAGTTGGGTACAATGAGCAGTTCTTC
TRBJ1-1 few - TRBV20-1 CSVTRQVNTEAFF TGCAGTGTCACGCGACAGGTGAACACTGAAGCTTTCTTT
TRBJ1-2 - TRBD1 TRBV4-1 CASNPGTGIEGYTF TGCGCCAGCAACCCCGGGACAGGGATAGAAGGCTACACCTTC
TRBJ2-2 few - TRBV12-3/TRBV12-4 CASTSIVRELFF TGTGCCAGCACCTCCATTGTCAGGGAGCTGTTTTTT
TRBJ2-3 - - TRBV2 CASTFEDTQYF TGTGCCAGCACCTTTGAAGATACGCAGTATTTT
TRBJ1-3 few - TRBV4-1 CASSQDFTGNGNTIYF TGCGCCAGCAGCCAAGATTTTACAGGGAATGGAAACACCATATATTTT
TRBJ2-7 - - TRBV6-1 CASGRYLSHEQYF TGTGCCAGCGGGAGGTACCTATCCCACGAGCAGTACTTC
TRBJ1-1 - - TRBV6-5 CASSYSFGGPNTEAFF TGTGCCAGCAGTTACTCGTTCGGGGGCCCAAACACTGAAGCTTTCTTT
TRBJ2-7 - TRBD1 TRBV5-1 CASSLDQGATYEQYF TGCGCCAGCAGCTTGGATCAGGGGGCGACCTACGAGCAGTACTTC